This T cell receptor beta chain was documented in a study of blood T cell repertoires in COVID-19. Study summary: Sources were T cells, B-cell-depleted T cells, or PBMCs; the material itself was cDNA or gDNA.

Sequencing was performed with immunoSEQ multiplex PCR; in TCRdb, only in-frame clones are kept and a portion is missing. The sample includes around 140,000 clones, 70% to 90% of them seen just once. Germline V gene lookup returns CDR1 KGHDR and CDR2 SFDVKD. The V and J ends lost 0 bases and 0 bases, in that order; junction bases with no gene match: 2. CDR3 length: 17 amino acids. This clone has only one observation. The TCR comes from a woman aged 45-65 years with acute COVID-19. The specimen sequenced was PBMCs or T cells enriched from blood (not recorded which). The chain has TRBV24-1 and TRBJ2-2, with TRBD1 matching over 8 bases. The CDR3 DNA sequence: TGTGCCACCAGTGATTTGGGCAGGGGGCCGAACACCGGGGAGCTGTTTTTT. This gives the protein CATSDLGRGPNTGELFF.